This T cell receptor (beta chain) came from a study of graft-versus-host responses after intestinal transplantation. About the study: Each recipient received anti-thymocyte globulin induction, then tacrolimus and steroids for about three years.

Germline V gene data show CDR1 as SQVTM and CDR2 as ANQGSEA. The CDR3 spans 14 residues. Trimming stripped 1 base from V and 5 bases from J, with 11 bases between. Concerning this clone itself: Its antigen remains unidentified.

Produced via immunoSEQ multiplex PCR; TCRdb's table is partial and in-frame only. The sample has some 87,000 clones; roughly 92% are singletons. The specimen comprised unstimulated CD4+ T cells sorted from spleen or lymph node cells, sampled before intestinal transplant. The gene calls are TRBV29-1 and TRBJ2-2; the D gene is possibly TRBD2 (6 bases). The TCR was taken from a human donor who received an intestinal transplant. Here the CDR3 DNA reads TGCAGCGTTGAAGTAACTAGCCTTACCGGGGAGCTGTTTTTT. Its translation: CSVEVTSLTGELFF.